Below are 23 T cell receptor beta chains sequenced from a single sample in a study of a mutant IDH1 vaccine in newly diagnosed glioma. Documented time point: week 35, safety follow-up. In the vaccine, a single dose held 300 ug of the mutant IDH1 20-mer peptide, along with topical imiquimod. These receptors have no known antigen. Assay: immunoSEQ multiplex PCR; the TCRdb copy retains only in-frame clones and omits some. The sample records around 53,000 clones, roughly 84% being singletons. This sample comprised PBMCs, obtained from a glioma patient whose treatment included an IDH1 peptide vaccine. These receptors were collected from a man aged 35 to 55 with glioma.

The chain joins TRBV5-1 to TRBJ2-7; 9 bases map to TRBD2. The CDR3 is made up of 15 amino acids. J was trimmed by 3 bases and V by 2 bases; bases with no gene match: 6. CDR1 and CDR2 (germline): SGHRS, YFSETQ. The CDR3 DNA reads TGCGCCAGCAGCTTCGGGCTAGCGGGGTACTACGAGCAGTACTTC. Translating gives CASSFGLAGYYEQYF.

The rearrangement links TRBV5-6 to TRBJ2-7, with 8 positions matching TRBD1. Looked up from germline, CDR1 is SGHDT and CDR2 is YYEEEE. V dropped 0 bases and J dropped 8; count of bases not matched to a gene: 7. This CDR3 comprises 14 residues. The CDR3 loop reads CASSLGQGLLKQYF. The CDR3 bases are TGTGCCAGCAGCTTGGGACAGGGGCTTCTCAAGCAGTACTTC.

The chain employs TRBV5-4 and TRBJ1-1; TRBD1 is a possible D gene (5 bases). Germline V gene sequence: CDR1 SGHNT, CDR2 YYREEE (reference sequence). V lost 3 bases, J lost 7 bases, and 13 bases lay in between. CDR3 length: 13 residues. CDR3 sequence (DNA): TGTGCCAGCAGCTCCCAGGGTGGGAGTGAAGCTTTCTTT. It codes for CASSSQGGSEAFF.

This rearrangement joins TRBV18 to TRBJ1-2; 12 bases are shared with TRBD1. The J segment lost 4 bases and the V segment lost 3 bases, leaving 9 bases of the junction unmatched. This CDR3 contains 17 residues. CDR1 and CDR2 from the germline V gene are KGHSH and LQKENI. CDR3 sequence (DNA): TGTGCCAGCTCACCTACCCCCGGGACAGGGGGCGGCTATGGCTACACCTTC. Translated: CASSPTPGTGGGYGYTF.

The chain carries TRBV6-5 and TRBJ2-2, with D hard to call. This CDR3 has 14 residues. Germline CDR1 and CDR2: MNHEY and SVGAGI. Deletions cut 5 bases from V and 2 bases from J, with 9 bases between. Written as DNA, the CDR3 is TGTGCCAGCAGTACCCAGGCTAACACCGGGGAGCTGTTTTTT. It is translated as CASSTQANTGELFF.

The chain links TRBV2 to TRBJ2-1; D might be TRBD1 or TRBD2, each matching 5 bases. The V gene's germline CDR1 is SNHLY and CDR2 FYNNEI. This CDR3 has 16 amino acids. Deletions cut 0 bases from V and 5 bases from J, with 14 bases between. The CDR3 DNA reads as TGTGCCAGCAGTGAAGCCGGCGAGGGGCCCCACAATGAGCAGTTCTTC. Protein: CASSEAGEGPHNEQFF.

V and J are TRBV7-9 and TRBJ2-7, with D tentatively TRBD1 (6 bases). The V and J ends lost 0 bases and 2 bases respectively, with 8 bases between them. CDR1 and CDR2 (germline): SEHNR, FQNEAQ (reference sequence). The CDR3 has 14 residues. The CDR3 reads CASSLAWGPYEQYF. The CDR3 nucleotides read TGTGCCAGCAGCTTAGCATGGGGGCCCTACGAGCAGTACTTC.

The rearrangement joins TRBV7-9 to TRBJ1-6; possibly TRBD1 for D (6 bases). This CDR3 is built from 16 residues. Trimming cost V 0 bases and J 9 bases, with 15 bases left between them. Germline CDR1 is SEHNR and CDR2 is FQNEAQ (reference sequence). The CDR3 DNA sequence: TGTGCCAGCAGCTTAGCCCGGACAGTTCTTGGTTCACCCCTCCACTTT. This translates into CASSLARTVLGSPLHF.

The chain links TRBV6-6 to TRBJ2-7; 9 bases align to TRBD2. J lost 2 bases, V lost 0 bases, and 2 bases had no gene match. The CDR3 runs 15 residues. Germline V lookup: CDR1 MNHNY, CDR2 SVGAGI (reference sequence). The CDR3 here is CASSYSSGGAYEQYF. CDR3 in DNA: TGTGCCAGCAGTTACTCTAGCGGGGGAGCCTACGAGCAGTACTTC.

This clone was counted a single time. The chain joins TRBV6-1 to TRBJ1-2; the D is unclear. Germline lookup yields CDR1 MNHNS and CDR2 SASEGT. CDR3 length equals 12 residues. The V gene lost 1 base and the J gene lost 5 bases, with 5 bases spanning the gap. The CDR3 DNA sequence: TGTGCCAGCAGTGAAGATCGGTATGGCTACACCTTC. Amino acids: CASSEDRYGYTF.

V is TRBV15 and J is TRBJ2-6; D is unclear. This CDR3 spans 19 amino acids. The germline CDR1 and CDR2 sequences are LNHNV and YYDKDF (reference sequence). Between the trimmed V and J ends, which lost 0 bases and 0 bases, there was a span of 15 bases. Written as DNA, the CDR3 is TGTGCCACCAGCAGAGATGGTGGGCCCTTCGGCTCTGGGGCCAACGTCCTGACTTTC. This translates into CATSRDGGPFGSGANVLTF.

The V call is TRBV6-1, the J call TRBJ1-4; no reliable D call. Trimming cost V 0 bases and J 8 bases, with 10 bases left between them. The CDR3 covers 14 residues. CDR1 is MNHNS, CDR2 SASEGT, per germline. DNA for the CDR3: TGTGCCAGCAGTGAAGCTGGCAGTGGAGAAAAACTGTTTTTT. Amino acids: CASSEAGSGEKLFF.

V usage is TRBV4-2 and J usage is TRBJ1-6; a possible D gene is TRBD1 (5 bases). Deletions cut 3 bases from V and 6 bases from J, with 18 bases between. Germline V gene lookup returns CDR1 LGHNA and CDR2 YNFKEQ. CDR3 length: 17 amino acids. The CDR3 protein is CASSQTRGGISNSPLHF. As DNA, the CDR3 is TGTGCCAGCAGCCAGACCCGGGGGGGGATAAGTAATTCACCCCTCCACTTT.

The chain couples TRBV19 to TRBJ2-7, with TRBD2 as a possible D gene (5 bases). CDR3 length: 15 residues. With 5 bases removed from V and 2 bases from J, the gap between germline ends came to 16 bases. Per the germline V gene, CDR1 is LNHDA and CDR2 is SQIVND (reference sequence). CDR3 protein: CASSVSGDNAYEQYF. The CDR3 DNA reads TGTGCCAGTAGTGTAAGCGGTGATAATGCCTACGAGCAGTACTTC.

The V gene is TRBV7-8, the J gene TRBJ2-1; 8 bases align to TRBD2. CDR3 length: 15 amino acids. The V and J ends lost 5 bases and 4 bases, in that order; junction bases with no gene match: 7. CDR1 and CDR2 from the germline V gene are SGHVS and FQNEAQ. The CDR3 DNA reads TGTGCCAGCAGCCCAACAGCGGGGGAGTACAATGAGCAGTTCTTC. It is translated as CASSPTAGEYNEQFF.

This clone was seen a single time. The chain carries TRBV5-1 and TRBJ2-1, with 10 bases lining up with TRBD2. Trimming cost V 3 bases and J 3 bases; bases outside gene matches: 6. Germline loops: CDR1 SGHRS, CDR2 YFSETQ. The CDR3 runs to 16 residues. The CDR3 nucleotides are TGCGCCAGCAGCTCAAGCGGGGGGGCACTCTACAATGAGCAGTTCTTC. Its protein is CASSSSGGALYNEQFF.

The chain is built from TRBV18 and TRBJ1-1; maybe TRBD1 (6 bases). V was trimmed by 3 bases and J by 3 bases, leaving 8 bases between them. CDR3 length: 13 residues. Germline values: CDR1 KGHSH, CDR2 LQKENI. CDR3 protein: CASSPHRDTEAFF. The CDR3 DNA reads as TGTGCCAGCTCACCCCACAGGGACACTGAAGCTTTCTTT.

CDR3 nucleotides: TGTGCCAGCAGCGTGGTAGGAGCCAATGAGCAGTTCTTC. It encodes CASSVVGANEQFF. The chain carries TRBV7-6 and TRBJ2-1; D is undetermined. Germline-derived CDR1 and CDR2 are SGHVS and FNYEAQ. Trimming pared 5 bases from V and 6 bases from J, leaving 11 bases between. There are 13 residues in the CDR3.

The chain's CDR3 is CASSTKSTGELFF. In DNA form, the CDR3 reads TGCGCCAGCAGTACAAAGTCCACCGGGGAGCTGTTTTTT. The chain is built from TRBV10-2 and TRBJ2-2; the D is unclear. The V and J ends lost 5 bases and 4 bases respectively, with 8 bases between them. The CDR3 runs to 13 residues. Germline values: CDR1 WSHSY, CDR2 SAAADI.

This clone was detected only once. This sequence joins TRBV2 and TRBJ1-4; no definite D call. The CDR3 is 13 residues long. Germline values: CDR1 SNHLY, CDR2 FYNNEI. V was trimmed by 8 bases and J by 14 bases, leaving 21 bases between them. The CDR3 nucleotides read TGTGCCAGCGCCCAGGCTTTAAGGGTTAGGCTGTTTTTT. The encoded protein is CASAQALRVRLFF.

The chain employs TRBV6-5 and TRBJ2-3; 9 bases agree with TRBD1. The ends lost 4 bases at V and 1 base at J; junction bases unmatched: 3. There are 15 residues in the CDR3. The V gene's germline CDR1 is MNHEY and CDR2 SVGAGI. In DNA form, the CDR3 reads TGTGCCAGCAGTTTTGGGACAGGGCGCACAGATACGCAGTATTTT. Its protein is CASSFGTGRTDTQYF.

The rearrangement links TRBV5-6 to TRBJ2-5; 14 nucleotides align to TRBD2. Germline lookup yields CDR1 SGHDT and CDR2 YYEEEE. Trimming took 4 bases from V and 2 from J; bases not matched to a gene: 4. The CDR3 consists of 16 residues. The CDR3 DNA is TGTGCCAGCAGCCGAGGACTAGCGGGGGGTCAAGAGACCCAGTACTTC. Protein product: CASSRGLAGGQETQYF.

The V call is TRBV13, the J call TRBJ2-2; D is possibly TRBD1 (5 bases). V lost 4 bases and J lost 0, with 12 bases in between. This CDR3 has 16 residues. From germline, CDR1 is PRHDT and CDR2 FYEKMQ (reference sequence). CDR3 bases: TGTGCCAGCAGCTCCCGACAGAAAACGAACACCGGGGAGCTGTTTTTT. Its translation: CASSSRQKTNTGELFF.